Given below is one TCR beta chain in context. Antigen unknown. One entry per CDR3 protein, called by TCRdb with MiXCR from the RT-PCR reads. The sample has roughly 760,000 distinct CDR3 sequences, approximately 22% seen once; the top ten hold roughly a tenth. The record originates from a study of response to subunit inactivated influenza vaccine. Study outcomes and limitations: Each seasonal influenza vaccination, the authors suggested, recruits few new T cells.

Trimming pared 8 bases from V and 1 base from J, leaving 9 bases between. CDR3 size: 12 residues. CDR1 is MDHEN, CDR2 SYDVKM, per germline. The TCR was taken from a man in his fifties or sixties who received an inactivated influenza vaccine. The input for sequencing was PBMCs from blood, taken approximately 5 days after vaccination. This rearrangement joins TRBV28 to TRBJ2-7; unclear D gene. As DNA, the CDR3 is TGTGCCAGCCATCTATCGTCCTACGAGCAGTACTTC. Translation: CASHLSSYEQYF.